This TCR beta chain was recorded in a study of cytomegalovirus exposure and HLA in healthy donors. CDR1 is SGHVS and CDR2 is FQNEAQ in the germline V gene. V lost 1 base and J lost 1; bases outside the gene matches: 2. This CDR3 comprises 16 residues. PCR primers comprised 60 Vbeta and 13 Jbeta primers. Repertoires were generated with immunoSEQ multiplex PCR, while TCRdb's copy carries only in-frame clones and drops some. The data hold almost 95,000 clones, with approximately 66% observed a single time. The donors (healthy individuals) were bone marrow donors. Though nominally healthy at sampling, donors likely had unrecorded immune exposures.

The sample taken for sequencing was PBMCs. The chain recombines TRBV7-8 with TRBJ2-7; 12 nucleotides line up with TRBD2. This sequence was found in a man aged 25 to 45 in good health and CMV-seronegative. CDR3 nucleotides: TGTGCCAGCAGCTTAGTAACTAGCGGGAGGTCCTACGAGCAGTACTTC. This encodes CASSLVTSGRSYEQYF.